This is a list of T cell receptor beta chains from one sample in a study of chemoradiotherapy in HPV16-positive cancers. Assay: immunoSEQ multiplex PCR; the TCRdb copy retains only in-frame clones and omits some. Of approximately 11,000 clones listed, roughly 92% are singletons. The sample was blood, taken from a patient who underwent chemoradiotherapy. The receptors originated from a human donor with HPV-associated anogenital cancer. Each CDR3 is given with its conserved first and last residue. The order of the fields is V gene, clone size, CDR3 length, CDR3 protein. Some rows have no size entry. The others give once, few or many, or a class for an expanded clone.

TRBV7-3 | NA | 12 | CASTDNKNIQYF
TRBV6-5 | NA | 13 | CASSYPPFGEQYF
TRBV7-9 | NA | 13 | CASSPRIRYGYTF
TRBV7-6 | NA | 13 | CASSWGGNEKLFF
TRBV5-6 | NA | 15 | CASSYPGLMNTEAFF
TRBV5-8 | NA | 14 | CASSPGGEGYGYTF
TRBV5-1 | NA | 11 | CASSLAQPQHF
TRBV15 | NA | 16 | CATSRDGSGGLMEQFF
TRBV15 | NA | 16 | CATAADRDRVAQPQHF
TRBV21-1 | NA | 14 | CASIPTGGDTEAFF
TRBV6-1 | NA | 14 | CASATGRGTDTQYF
TRBV9 | NA | 16 | CASSLPPQAPSYEQYF
TRBV6-6 | NA | 13 | CVAKGYATGELFF
TRBV20-1 | NA | 9 | CSDLYGYTF
TRBV6-5 | once | 16 | CASSYSIGEEGYGYTF
TRBV6-5 | NA | 15 | CASSNAPPRNTEAFF
TRBV19 | NA | 14 | CASRATGRTYEQYF
TRBV21-1 | NA | 18 | CASSKKPHRTLGHQPQHF
TRBV7-9 | NA | 13 | CASSLPGRNIQYF
TRBV19 | NA | 13 | CASSIQDSYEQYF
TRBV27 | NA | 15 | CASRPGGTGNPEAFF
TRBV15 | NA | 16 | CATSSSGGAGAGELFF
TRBV7-9 | NA | 16 | CASSWREVRSYNEQFF
TRBV6-1 | NA | 13 | CASSGTQGRPLHF
TRBV7-2 | NA | 15 | CASSSEGGIQETQYF
TRBV9 | NA | 15 | CASSYTGGPSDTQYF
TRBV27 | NA | 17 | CASSPKPGANLHYGYTF
TRBV21-1 | NA | 16 | CASSAPDGRQGRGYTF
TRBV4-3 | NA | 15 | CASSQDLRDHQPQHF
TRBV28 | NA | 19 | CASSLWRRDRDRRVSGYTF
TRBV18 | NA | 16 | CASSPQWVGASNEQFF
TRBV5-6 | NA | 14 | CASKEVGSSYEQYF
TRBV5-1 | NA | 14 | CASSLSAGSNEQYF
TRBV13 | few | 14 | CASSLDRGLNEQYF
TRBV7-2 | NA | 15 | CASSRGRENTGELFF
TRBV9 | NA | 16 | CASSVDVAGAGNTIYF
TRBV5-5 | NA | 14 | CASSSDVSSNIQYF
TRBV2 | NA | 16 | CATPGRGKISTDTQYF
TRBV7-7 | NA | 15 | CASSPRHGQPYEQYF
TRBV7-9 | few | 13 | CASSPVGRVEAFF
TRBV5-1 | NA | 14 | CASSSTGGLTEAFF
TRBV5-4 | NA | 15 | CASSPREGLSETQYF
TRBV19 | NA | 17 | CASRNGGGISGANVLTF
TRBV14 | NA | 18 | CASSLRVGAGVSYNEQFF
TRBV4-1 | NA | 20 | CASSQTPVLEDDITNEKLFF